This T cell receptor beta chain was found in a study of graft-versus-host responses after intestinal transplantation. On the study more broadly: Recipients across the board were started on anti-thymocyte globulin induction, then kept on tacrolimus and steroids for about 3 years. Study findings and constraints: GvH clonotypes were identified within recipient marrow, with a subset emerging first in ileum or blood.

Clones were sequenced by immunoSEQ multiplex PCR, and TCRdb holds only the in-frame ones, with some missing. The sample lists 55,000 to 85,000 clones, 80% to 90% occurring once. The V gene end was trimmed by 3 bases and the J gene end by 6 bases; junction bases not matched to a gene: 3. The germline V gene encodes CDR1 MNHEY and CDR2 SMNVEV (reference sequence). The CDR3 is 13 residues long. Details on this clone: Antigen unknown.

The rearrangement uses TRBV27 and TRBJ1-1; 8 bases are a match to TRBD1. The sequence derives from a human donor who received an intestinal transplant. Sequencing was performed on unstimulated CD8+ T cells sorted from spleen or lymph node cells, taken before intestinal transplant. The CDR3 sequence is CASSFQGASEAFF. For the CDR3, the DNA is TGTGCCAGCAGTTTTCAGGGGGCGTCTGAAGCTTTCTTT.